This TCR beta chain was observed in a study of T cell responses to AZD1222 COVID-19 vaccine. Study outcomes and limitations: Among AZD1222 vaccinees, only 6 or 7 were seropositive at baseline. Repertoires were collected only later (after the peak T cell response had occurred). Vaccine-associated CD4 TCRs ranged over spike, dominating at 160-218 and 743-854.

Comments on this clone: The target antigen is unknown.

The table came from immunoSEQ multiplex PCR; TCRdb's copy has only in-frame clones and leaves some out. Among about 110,000 clones listed, around 90% were seen once. The sample here was peripheral blood, taken on day 0 of AZD1222 vaccination. The receptor was derived from an adult in good health.

The CDR3 sequence: CASSQPVRVRYGYTF. In DNA, the CDR3 is TGTGCCAGCAGCCAACCCGTTAGGGTACGGTATGGCTACACCTTC. The chain combines TRBV3-1 (or the pseudogene TRBV3-2) with TRBJ1-2; D gene unclear. Germline V CDR1 and CDR2: LGHDT, YNNKEL (reference sequence). The CDR3 loop spans 15 amino acids. V lost 2 bases, J lost 5 bases, and 15 bases lay in between.